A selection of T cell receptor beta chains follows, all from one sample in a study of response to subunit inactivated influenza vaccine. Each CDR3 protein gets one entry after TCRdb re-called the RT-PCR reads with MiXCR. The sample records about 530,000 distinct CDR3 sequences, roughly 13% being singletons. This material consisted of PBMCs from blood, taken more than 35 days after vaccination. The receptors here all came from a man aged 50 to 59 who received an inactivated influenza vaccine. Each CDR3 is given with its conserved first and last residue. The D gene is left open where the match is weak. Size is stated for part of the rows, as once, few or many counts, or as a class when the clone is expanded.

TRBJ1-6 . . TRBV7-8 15 TGTGCCAGCAGCTTTCGCCAGGACCCGGGGTCACCCCTCCACTTT CASSFRQDPGSPLHF
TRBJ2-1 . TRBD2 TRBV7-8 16 TGTGCCAGCAGCCCCAGGGGACTAGCGGAGTACAATGAGCAGTTCTTC CASSPRGLAEYNEQFF
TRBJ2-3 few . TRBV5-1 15 TGCGCCAGCAGCTTGGAATCAGTATTCACAGATACGCAGTATTTT CASSLESVFTDTQYF
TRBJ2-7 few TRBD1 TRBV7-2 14 TGTGCCAGCAGCACCTACGGACAGGGCTACGAGCAGTACTTC CASSTYGQGYEQYF
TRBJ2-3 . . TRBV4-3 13 TGCGCCAGCAGCCAAGATCGGGCGGCTACGCAGTATTTT CASSQDRAATQYF
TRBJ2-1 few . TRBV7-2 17 TGTGCCAGCAGCTTAGCCGTACGGAGCGGTTCTTACAATGAGCAGTTCTTC CASSLAVRSGSYNEQFF
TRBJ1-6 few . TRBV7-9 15 TGTGCCAGCAGCAAAGGAGGGTCCTATAATTCACCCCTCCACTTT CASSKGGSYNSPLHF
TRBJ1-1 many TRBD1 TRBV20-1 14 TGCAGTGCTCTTACCGGGACAGGGAACACTGAAGCTTTCTTT CSALTGTGNTEAFF
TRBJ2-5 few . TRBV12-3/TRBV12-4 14 TGTGCCAGCAGTTTAGCGCTAAGGCCCGAGACCCAGTACTTC CASSLALRPETQYF
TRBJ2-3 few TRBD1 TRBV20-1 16 TGCAGTGCCCAGAGAGGGTGGGCAGGGGGCGCAGATACGCAGTATTTT CSAQRGWAGGADTQYF
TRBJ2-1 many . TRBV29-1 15 TGCAGCGTTGAACCGTCATCGCGGGATCAGGGTGAGCAGTTCTTC CSVEPSSRDQGEQFF
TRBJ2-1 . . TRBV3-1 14 TGTGCCAGCAGCCAAGGACGGACCTCCAGTGAGCAGTTCTTC CASSQGRTSSEQFF
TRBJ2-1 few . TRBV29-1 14 TGCAGCGTTGAAGCGGCAGGGAAAGGCAATGAGCAGTTCTTC CSVEAAGKGNEQFF
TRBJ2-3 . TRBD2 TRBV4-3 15 TGCGCCAGCAGCCAATCCGCCGGGGGGTTGGATACGCAGTATTTT CASSQSAGGLDTQYF